This T cell receptor beta chain was captured by sequencing in a study of T cell responses to AZD1222 COVID-19 vaccine. The CDR3 is 15 amino acids. The V end lost 3 bases, the J end lost 0 bases, and 6 bases lay between the germline ends. Germline CDR1 SGHDN, CDR2 FVKESK. Profiling relied on immunoSEQ multiplex PCR, and the TCRdb table lists in-frame clones only, not all of them. The sample lists about 120,000 clones, around 92% seen once, with more than 7% in the top ten. The gene calls are TRBV14 and TRBJ1-6; perhaps TRBD1 as D (5 bases). The receptor was isolated from an adult who received the AZD1222 COVID-19 vaccine. The material was peripheral blood, obtained 28 days after the second AZD1222 dose. CDR3: CASSQGLSYNSPLHF. The CDR3 region has the DNA TGTGCCAGCAGCCAGGGGCTCTCCTATAATTCACCCCTCCACTTT.